The clone carrying this T cell receptor beta chain was recorded at least ten times. This sample is drawn from a study of T-cell memory formation after mild COVID-19. Overall study: TCR clustering was largely donor specific.

V was shortened by 2 bases and J by 7 bases, with 23 bases between the two germline ends. CDR1 and CDR2 from the germline V gene are SGHTA and FQGNSA. CDR3 length equals 18 residues. TCRdb processed the 5' RACE reads anew with MiXCR; each CDR3 protein has one entry. The data show approximately 30,000 distinct CDR3 sequences, roughly 16% seen once. The sequence was obtained from an adult who had mild COVID-19 (a few samples of this study predate the infection). Cell type and time point are not known. Sample: PBMCs or a T cell subset sorted from them (not recorded which). V is TRBV7-2 and J is TRBJ2-2; D is unclear. In nucleotides, the CDR3 is TGTGCCAGCAGCTTAATTGCCCTAGGGCAAGTGGGTGGCGGGGAGCTGTTTTTT. Its protein product is CASSLIALGQVGGGELFF.